The 21 T cell receptor beta chains given below trace back to one sample, sequenced in a study of T-cell memory formation after mild COVID-19. TCRdb passed the 5' RACE reads through MiXCR, listing each CDR3 protein once. The table includes hundreds of thousands of distinct CDR3 sequences, approximately 18% detected once. The sample consisted of PBMCs or a T cell subset sorted from them (not recorded which). These receptors all stem from an adult woman who had mild COVID-19 (a few samples of this study predate the infection). Cell type and time point are not known.

The chain combines TRBV7-2 with TRBJ1-1, with a tentative D call TRBD1 (6 bases). V lost 4 bases to trimming and J lost 4 bases, with 16 bases between them. CDR3 length: 15 residues. Germline CDR1 and CDR2: SGHTA and FQGNSA. This CDR3 is CASSSRDISSTEAFF. The DNA of the CDR3 is TGTGCCAGCAGCTCCCGGGACATTTCCAGCACTGAAGCTTTCTTT.

This clonotype was observed many times. This chain uses TRBV12-3 or TRBV12-4 with TRBJ2-2; 9 bases agree with TRBD1. Losses at the gene ends were 8 bases for V and 6 bases for J; bases not matched to a gene: 7. The CDR3 totals 14 residues. CDR3: CASGTQGASGELFF. As DNA, the CDR3 is TGTGCCAGCGGAACACAGGGGGCGTCCGGGGAGCTGTTTTTT.

This clonotype was counted only a few times. One end of the junction fails to match germline, which may point to a read error. The V call is TRBV7-7, the J call TRBJ2-2, with 7 bases that match TRBD2. Germline-derived CDR1 and CDR2 are SSHAT and FNYEAQ (reference sequence). The CDR3 consists of 14 residues. For the CDR3, the DNA is TGTGCTAGCAGCTCAGCGGGATTCACCGGGGAGCTGTTTTTT. Translated: CASSSAGFTGELFF.

This clonotype was observed a few times. This chain uses TRBV7-3 with TRBJ2-1, with TRBD1 as a possible D gene (5 bases). This CDR3 comprises 18 residues. Trimming removed 1 base at V and 6 bases at J, with 22 bases between. Germline assignment: CDR1 SGHTA and CDR2 FQGTGA. CDR3 DNA sequence: TGTGCCAGCAGCTTAAGTGCGAGACAGAGCCCTGGGGCCAATGAGCAGTTCTTC. Its translation: CASSLSARQSPGANEQFF.

The rearrangement joins TRBV5-1 to TRBJ2-1; 10 nucleotides align to TRBD2. Germline V gene sequence: CDR1 SGHRS, CDR2 YFSETQ. V lost 0 bases to trimming and J lost 9 bases; unmatched junction nucleotides: 21. The CDR3 consists of 20 residues. The CDR3 is CASSLVLAGVQGGEQGEQFF. The CDR3, as DNA: TGCGCCAGCAGCTTGGTGCTAGCGGGAGTGCAGGGGGGAGAGCAGGGTGAGCAGTTCTTC.

The chain joins TRBV5-5 to TRBJ2-6; a weak D match, TRBD2 (5 bases). In germline, CDR1 is SGHKS, CDR2 YYEKEE (reference sequence). The CDR3 covers 16 residues. The ends were cut back, 4 bases at V and 4 bases at J, with 15 bases in the middle. CDR3 residues: CASSQIVSGGANVLTF. The CDR3 coding sequence is TGTGCCAGCAGCCAGATCGTGTCGGGGGGGGCCAACGTCCTGACTTTC.

The sample holds a few counts of this clonotype. The J gene is TRBJ2-3, the V gene TRBV6-2 or TRBV6-3; D might be TRBD2 (6 bases). The CDR3 extends over 15 amino acids. Trimming removed 10 bases from V and 2 bases from J, with 19 bases in between. From germline, CDR1 is MNHEY and CDR2 SVGEGT. DNA for the CDR3: TGTGCCACCCTGATAGCGGAGGGATTCACAGATACGCAGTATTTT. It codes for CATLIAEGFTDTQYF.

V gene TRBV11-2 combines with J gene TRBJ2-1; 10 nucleotides match TRBD2. CDR1 SGHAT and CDR2 FQNNGV come from the germline V gene. Unmatched junction bases numbered 11, after V lost 5 bases and J lost 7 bases. The CDR3 is 16 amino acids. The CDR3 DNA reads as TGTGCCAGCAGCCCCATCAGCGGGAGGGCCTCTAATGAGCAGTTCTTC. Translation gives CASSPISGRASNEQFF.

This clonotype was counted only a few times. This chain connects TRBV29-1 to TRBJ2-5; 13 bases are a match to TRBD2. Germline V gene lookup returns CDR1 SQVTM and CDR2 ANQGSEA. This CDR3 comprises 15 residues. V trimming: 5 bases; J trimming: 0 bases; junction bases outside the gene matches: 3. In DNA form, the CDR3 reads TGCAGCGTTCCGACTAGCGGGGGGTACCAAGAGACCCAGTACTTC. This translates into CSVPTSGGYQETQYF. The variable domain in full, completed from reference TRBV29-1 and TRBJ2-5, reads SAVISQKPSRDICQRGTSLTIQCQVDSQVTMMFWYRQQPGQSLTLIATANQGSEATYESGFVIDKFPISRPNLTFSTLTVSNMSPEDSSIYLCSVPTSGGYQETQYFGPGTRLLVL.

In its sample, this clonotype was seen a few times. The chain is built from TRBV5-1 and TRBJ1-1; D remains unclear. The CDR3 has 15 amino acids. The germline V gene encodes CDR1 SGHRS and CDR2 YFSETQ. V lost 0 bases and J lost 5, with 14 bases in between. CDR3 nucleotide sequence: TGCGCCAGCAGCTTGGAAGCGGGATTAGGGACTGAAGCTTTCTTT. This encodes CASSLEAGLGTEAFF.

This chain connects TRBV7-8 to TRBJ1-2, with 9 bases that match TRBD1. Germline V gene data show CDR1 as SGHVS and CDR2 as FQNEAQ. The CDR3 is made up of 14 amino acids. After removal of 4 bases from V and 5 bases from J, the junction contained 5 bases not matched to a gene. The CDR3: CASSSDRGTYGYTF. The CDR3, as DNA: TGTGCCAGCAGCTCGGACAGGGGAACGTATGGCTACACCTTC.

The chain combines TRBV7-3 with TRBJ2-5; 7 bases match TRBD2. Trimming cost V 3 bases and J 5 bases; bases outside gene matches: 9. The germline CDR1 and CDR2 sequences are SGHTA and FQGTGA. The CDR3 spans 15 residues. CDR3 coding DNA: TGTGCCAGCAGCTTCCAGGCTAGCGGAGAGGAGACCCAGTACTTC. Protein: CASSFQASGEETQYF. Full variable domain (missing parts from reference TRBV7-3 and TRBJ2-5): GAGVSQTPSNKVTEKGKYVELRCDPISGHTALYWYRQSLGQGPEFLIYFQGTGAADDSGLPNDRFFAVRPEGSVSTLKIQRTERGDSAVYLCASSFQASGEETQYFGPGTRLLVL.

CDR3 nucleotides: TGTGCCACCACTTCATCGCAGGCAGGCAACACCGGGGAGCTGTTTTTT. This translates into CATTSSQAGNTGELFF. The V gene is TRBV24-1, the J gene TRBJ2-2; D gene uncertain. The length of the CDR3 is 16 residues. The V gene's germline CDR1 is KGHDR and CDR2 SFDVKD. V lost 8 bases and J 2 bases, leaving 17 bases between the germline ends.

Note on this clonotype: This may arise from a read error, as a much more abundant clone is one base away. This sequence joins TRBV10-2 and TRBJ2-5; tentative D call: TRBD1 (6 bases). The CDR3 sequence is 13 residues long. The germline CDR1 and CDR2 sequences are WSHSY and SAAADI. CDR3 sequence (DNA): TGCGCCAGCAGTGAACAGAAGGGGGAGACCAAGTACTTC. Translating it yields CASSEQKGETKYF.

The chain combines TRBV12-2 with TRBJ2-3; the D call in the table, TRBD1, was not verified against the DNA. TRBV12-2 is annotated as a pseudogene. The length of the CDR3 is 18 residues. The CDR3 bases are TGTGCAAGTCGCTTAGCCTGTCAGGTTCCCCGTGGCGCAGATACGCAGTATTTT. Its translation is CASRLACQVPRGADTQYF.

This rearrangement joins TRBV12-3 or TRBV12-4 to TRBJ1-3, with D perhaps TRBD1 (6 bases). The CDR3 is 14 amino acids. The V and J ends lost 2 bases and 5 bases respectively, with 10 bases between them. CDR3 coding DNA: TGTGCCAGCAGTTTACAAGGGGGGAGAAACACCATATATTTT. Protein product: CASSLQGGRNTIYF.

V gene TRBV6-1 combines with J gene TRBJ1-5, with unresolved D. V dropped 2 bases and J dropped 9 bases, with 8 bases sitting between them. Germline V gene sequence: CDR1 MNHNS, CDR2 SASEGT. The CDR3 has 12 residues. CDR3 in DNA: TGTGCCAGCAGTGAACATGGAGGGCCCCAGCATTTT. Encoded protein: CASSEHGGPQHF.

This clonotype was observed a few times. V usage is TRBV12-3 or TRBV12-4 and J usage is TRBJ1-5; a possible D gene is TRBD1 (5 bases). V was shortened by 4 bases and J by 3 bases, with 13 bases between the two germline ends. The CDR3 is 15 residues long. The CDR3 protein is CASSSQGGINQPQHF. CDR3 DNA sequence: TGTGCCAGCAGTTCTCAGGGAGGAATCAATCAGCCCCAGCATTTT.

The chain has TRBV7-2 and TRBJ2-7; D unclear. There are 13 residues in the CDR3. Trimming took 0 bases from V and 6 from J, leaving 9 bases between them. Germline values: CDR1 SGHTA, CDR2 FQGNSA. CDR3 coding DNA: TGTGCCAGCAGCTTAGCGGGCTACCTCGAGCAGTACTTC. It yields the protein CASSLAGYLEQYF.

V is TRBV4-1 and J is TRBJ2-2; D unresolved. V lost 1 base and J 6 bases, leaving 6 bases between the germline ends. CDR3 length: 13 amino acids. CDR1 and CDR2 (germline): MGHRA, YSYEKL. The CDR3 region has the DNA TGCGCCAGCAGCCAAGCATTAGCCGGGGAGCTGTTTTTT. Translating it yields CASSQALAGELFF.

The rearrangement links TRBV9 to TRBJ2-7; 8 bases are shared with TRBD1. The CDR3 contains 15 residues. V lost 0 bases to trimming and J lost 3 bases; unmatched junction nucleotides: 5. Germline V gene sequence: CDR1 SGDLS, CDR2 YYNGEE. The CDR3 here is CASSVDPGGGYEQYF. Written as DNA, the CDR3 is TGTGCCAGCAGCGTAGATCCAGGGGGCGGCTACGAGCAGTACTTC.